The TCR beta chain described here comes from a study of Ad26.COV2.S vaccination and SARS-CoV-2 variants. TCRdb keeps only in-frame clones here, not all; method: immunoSEQ multiplex PCR. The repertoire consists of 410,000 or so clones, with 80% to 95% occurring once and the leading ten covering 12%. This clone was picked up one time. Its antigen remains unidentified. Stated treatment: about 20 received Ad26.COV2.S at low or high dose, single or two shots; 5 received placebo; per-sample allocation not given. Vaccine and placebo recipients were sampled on day 63 after the first injection. The CDR3 has 13 amino acids. Trimming removed 4 bases from V and 6 bases from J, with 11 bases in between. In germline, CDR1 is ENHRY, CDR2 SYGVKD. General study results and limits: Higher spike-specific TCR breadth was found in vaccine recipients than in placebo recipients.

This rearrangement joins TRBV10-3 to TRBJ2-3; D call uncertain. This receptor was obtained from a person aged 18-60 years who received the Ad26.COV2.S COVID-19 vaccine or a placebo. The sample in question was peripheral blood, obtained in a trial of Ad26.COV2.S vaccine versus placebo. The CDR3 DNA is TGTGCCATCAGTGCAGGTTACCGTGATACGCAGTATTTT. Protein product: CAISAGYRDTQYF.